The 10 T cell receptor beta chains below come from one sample, sequenced in a study of blood T cell repertoires in COVID-19. Assay: immunoSEQ multiplex PCR; the TCRdb copy retains only in-frame clones and omits some. This sample carries fewer than 80,000 clones, around four fifths of them seen once, and the ten largest clones take 8.5% to 10%. The sequencing sample was made of peripheral blood. The receptor set was obtained from a human donor in a cohort sampled during active COVID-19.

The rearrangement joins TRBV6-6 to TRBJ2-1; 12 positions match TRBD2. Germline loops: CDR1 MNHNY, CDR2 SVGAGI (reference sequence). With V trimmed by 0 bases and J by 8 bases, 5 bases remained unmatched. The CDR3 consists of 16 residues. Written as DNA, the CDR3 is TGTGCCAGCAGTTACTCGAGGCTAGCGGGAGGGGATGAGCAGTTCTTC. Its protein product is CASSYSRLAGGDEQFF.

The chain carries TRBV5-6 and TRBJ2-6, with D perhaps TRBD1 (5 bases). The germline CDR1 and CDR2 sequences are SGHDT and YYEEEE. This CDR3 region has 15 residues. Between the trimmed V and J ends, which lost 5 bases and 1 base, there was a span of 10 bases. This CDR3 reads CASRGVGSGANVLTF. CDR3 nucleotide sequence: TGTGCCAGCAGAGGGGTGGGGTCTGGGGCCAACGTCCTGACTTTC. The whole variable domain, remainder taken from reference TRBV5-6 and TRBJ2-6, is DAGVTQSPTHLIKTRGQQVTLRCSPKSGHDTVSWYQQALGQGPQFIFQYYEEEERQRGNFPDRFSGHQFPNYSSELNVNALLLGDSALYLCASRGVGSGANVLTFGAGSRLTVL.

The chain couples TRBV24-1 to TRBJ2-3; D remains unclear. Germline V lookup: CDR1 KGHDR, CDR2 SFDVKD. The V end lost 3 bases, the J end lost 0 bases, and 3 bases lay between the germline ends. This CDR3 comprises 13 residues. In DNA form, the CDR3 reads TGTGCCACCAGTGATACTAGCACAGATACGCAGTATTTT. Encoded protein: CATSDTSTDTQYF.

This chain uses TRBV10-2 with TRBJ2-7; D unresolved. The CDR3 has 11 residues. Between the trimmed V and J ends, which lost 8 bases and 5 bases, there was a span of 10 bases. The germline V gene encodes CDR1 WSHSY and CDR2 SAAADI. The CDR3 protein is CASAKRDEQYF. CDR3 DNA sequence: TGCGCCAGCGCCAAACGGGACGAGCAGTACTTC.

For the CDR3, the DNA is TGTGCCAGCAGTAGAAGTTCGGGACAGGGCCCTCAGCCCCAGCATTTT. This encodes CASSRSSGQGPQPQHF. The chain has TRBV6-2 or TRBV6-3 and TRBJ1-5; 9 nucleotides align to TRBD1. Germline loops: CDR1 MNHEY, CDR2 SVGEGT. Trimming removed 5 bases from V and 6 bases from J; junction bases left unmatched: 11. The length of the CDR3 is 16 residues.

The genes are TRBV20-1 and TRBJ2-7; no definite D call. Germline V CDR1 and CDR2: DFQATT, SNEGSKA (reference sequence). Trimming took 2 bases from V and 5 from J, leaving 7 bases between them. There are 11 residues in the CDR3. CDR3 sequence reads: CSARLPDEQYF. The CDR3 DNA follows: TGCAGTGCTAGATTGCCAGACGAGCAGTACTTC.

The J gene is TRBJ2-2, the V gene TRBV5-4, with D perhaps matching TRBD1 (5 bases). Germline V lookup: CDR1 SGHNT, CDR2 YYREEE (reference sequence). The CDR3 totals 15 residues. V dropped 4 bases and J dropped 6 bases, with 16 bases sitting between them. CDR3 in DNA: TGTGCCAGCAGCCCTCAAGTGGGGCAAGCCGGGGAGCTGTTTTTT. This encodes CASSPQVGQAGELFF.

The genes are TRBV12-2 and TRBJ2-7; the table assigns TRBD2, which was not confirmed against the DNA. TRBV12-2 is a pseudogene. The CDR3 is 17 residues long. In DNA, the CDR3 is TGTGCAAGTCGCACCACCCAGGACTACAAAGGGAAATACGAGCAGTACTTC. Amino acid sequence: CASRTTQDYKGKYEQYF.

The CDR3, as DNA: TGCGCCAGCAGCTTGGTTCAGGGGGCCTCACCCCTCCACTTT. Translating it yields CASSLVQGASPLHF. This chain links TRBV5-1 with TRBJ1-6, with 8 bases lining up with TRBD1. Losses at the gene ends were 0 bases for V and 10 bases for J; bases not matched to a gene: 3. CDR1 and CDR2 from the germline V gene are SGHRS and YFSETQ. This CDR3 has 14 residues.

The rearrangement links TRBV18 to TRBJ2-5; 7 bases fit TRBD1. The CDR3 has 14 residues. CDR1 and CDR2 (germline): KGHSH, LQKENI. The trim removed 3 bases at V and 3 bases at J, leaving 4 bases unmatched. The CDR3 reads CASSPRDREETQYF. CDR3 DNA: TGTGCCAGCTCACCTAGGGACAGAGAAGAGACCCAGTACTTC.